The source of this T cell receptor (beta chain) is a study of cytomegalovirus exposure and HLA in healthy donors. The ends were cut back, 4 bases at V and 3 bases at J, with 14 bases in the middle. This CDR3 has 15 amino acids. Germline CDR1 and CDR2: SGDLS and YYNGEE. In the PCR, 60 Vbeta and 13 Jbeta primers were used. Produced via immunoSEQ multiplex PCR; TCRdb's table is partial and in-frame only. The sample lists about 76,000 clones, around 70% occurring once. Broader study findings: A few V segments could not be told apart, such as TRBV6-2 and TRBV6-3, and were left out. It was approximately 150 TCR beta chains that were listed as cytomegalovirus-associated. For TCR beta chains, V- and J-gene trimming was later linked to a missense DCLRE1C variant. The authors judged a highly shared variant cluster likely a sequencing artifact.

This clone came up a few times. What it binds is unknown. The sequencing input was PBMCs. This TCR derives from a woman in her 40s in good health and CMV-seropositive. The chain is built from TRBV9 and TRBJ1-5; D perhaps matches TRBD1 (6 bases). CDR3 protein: CASSRGRGDNQPQHF. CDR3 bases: TGTGCCAGCAGCCGGGGGCGGGGGGACAATCAGCCCCAGCATTTT.